This TCR beta chain appears in the sequencing data of a study of shared clonotypes between healthy human individuals. Background on the study: Plates per donor: three CD4 naive, three CD4 memory, two CD8 naive, one CD8 memory.

The CDR3 contains 14 residues. Unmatched junction bases numbered 8, after V lost 9 bases and J lost 4 bases. CDR1 is SNHLY, CDR2 FYNNEI, per germline. Replicate PCRs from sorted subsets contained approximately 190 ng DNA, which is approximately 30,000 T cell genomes. TCRdb's copy holds only in-frame clones and misses some; the assay was immunoSEQ multiplex PCR. The data hold 500,000 or so clones, with roughly 95% observed a single time. Concerning this clone itself: Its matching antigen is unknown.

Study findings and constraints: About 4.5% of naive CD4 clonotypes were common to a handful of donors. Only blood underwent sampling, and tissue repertoires likely differ.

Sequenced material: naive CD4+ T cells sorted from blood. The subset was: CD45RA+ positively selected. The clonotype was recovered from a woman younger than 45 in good health. This sequence joins TRBV2 and TRBJ1-5, with TRBD1 matching 8 bases. CDR3 coding DNA: TGTGCCAGTACCAGGGGGCTGACTAATCAGCCCCAGCATTTT. Translated, it gives CASTRGLTNQPQHF.